The clone carrying this TCR beta chain was observed once. Its antigen is as yet unknown. Deep was the level at which the assay was run. In the authors' workflow: ImmunoSEQ only sent back junction sequences with no quality scores, so filtering was done differently. The method was immunoSEQ multiplex PCR; TCRdb's version includes in-frame clones alone and lacks a portion of them. V, J and clone size derive from that table, while D and trimming were established from the DNA sequence. This table holds 2 million to 3 million clones, more than 85% found once. The CDR3 sequence is 11 residues long. Germline-derived CDR1 and CDR2 are SGHTA and FQGNSA. This entry belongs to a study of shared clonotypes between healthy human individuals. Findings of the study overall: The rarefaction results pointed to incomplete sorted-subset sequencing despite large depth.

The chain recombines TRBV7-2 with TRBJ2-1, with D tentatively TRBD1 or TRBD2 (6 bases each). This TCR was recovered from a man aged 18 to 35 in good health. Some clones in this sample may be carry-over from other donors' samples. The sequenced sample was naive CD4+ T cells from PBMCs. Stated subset: CD45RA+ positively selected. The CDR3 here is CTTWGADEQFF. CDR3 DNA sequence: TGTACGACCTGGGGGGCTGATGAGCAGTTCTTC.